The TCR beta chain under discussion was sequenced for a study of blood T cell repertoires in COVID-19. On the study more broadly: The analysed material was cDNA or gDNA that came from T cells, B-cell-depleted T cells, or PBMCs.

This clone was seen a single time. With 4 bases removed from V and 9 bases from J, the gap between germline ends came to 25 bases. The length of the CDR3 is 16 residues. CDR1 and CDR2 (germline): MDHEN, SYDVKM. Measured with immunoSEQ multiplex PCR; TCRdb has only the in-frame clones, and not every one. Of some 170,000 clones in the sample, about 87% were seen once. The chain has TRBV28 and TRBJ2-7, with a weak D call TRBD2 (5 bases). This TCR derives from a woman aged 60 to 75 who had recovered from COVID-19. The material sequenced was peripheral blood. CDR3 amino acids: CASSSAAAASNVGQYF. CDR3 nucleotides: TGTGCCAGCAGTTCGGCGGCAGCGGCGTCAAATGTGGGGCAGTACTTC.